The 24 T cell receptor beta chains presented below share a single source sample, sequenced in a study of fetal regulatory T cell absence and autoimmunity. Produced via immunoSEQ multiplex PCR; TCRdb's table is partial and in-frame only. This sample carries roughly 95,000 clones, roughly 70% of them seen once, and the ten largest clones take 2%. Sequenced material: pancreas tissue. The receptors here all came from a male donor with IPEX syndrome.

The chain recombines TRBV6-5 with TRBJ2-5, with 10 bases aligning to TRBD2. With 4 bases clipped from V and 1 base from J, the junction kept 6 bases outside the gene matches. Germline V gene lookup returns CDR1 MNHEY and CDR2 SVGAGI. The CDR3 is made up of 16 amino acids. Here the CDR3 reads CASSWASGRLQETQYF. The CDR3 DNA reads TGTGCCAGCAGTTGGGCTAGCGGGAGACTCCAAGAGACCCAGTACTTC.

The CDR3 region has the DNA TGTGCCAGCAGCTTATTAGGGAACACTGAAGCTTTCTTT. This gives the protein CASSLLGNTEAFF. V and J are TRBV7-9 and TRBJ1-1; D is unresolved. Trimming took 2 bases from V and 1 from J, leaving 5 bases between them. Germline-derived CDR1 and CDR2 are SEHNR and FQNEAQ (reference sequence). The CDR3 is made up of 13 amino acids.

The rearrangement links TRBV2 to TRBJ1-2; no clear D. The CDR3 contains 13 residues. The V end lost 1 base, the J end lost 2 bases, and 5 bases lay between the germline ends. Looked up from germline, CDR1 is SNHLY and CDR2 is FYNNEI. The DNA of the CDR3 is TGTGCCAGCAGTGAAGTCCAAAACTATGGCTACACCTTC. It yields the protein CASSEVQNYGYTF.

This clone was observed a handful of times. This rearrangement joins TRBV4-2 to TRBJ2-3, with D perhaps matching TRBD2 (5 bases). The CDR3 totals 16 residues. V lost 0 bases and J lost 6, with 16 bases in between. Germline CDR1 LGHNA, CDR2 YNFKEQ. DNA for the CDR3: TGTGCCAGCAGCCAAGATGGTATTACTAGTCTCGATACGCAGTATTTT. This codes for CASSQDGITSLDTQYF.

The chain employs TRBV7-9 and TRBJ2-1; TRBD2 matches at 10 bases. From germline, CDR1 is SEHNR and CDR2 FQNEAQ (reference sequence). Trimming removed 3 bases from V and 4 bases from J; junction bases left unmatched: 6. CDR3 size: 16 residues. As DNA, the CDR3 is TGTGCCAGCAGCTTCAGCGGGGGGGTTCTGTACAATGAGCAGTTCTTC. It specifies CASSFSGGVLYNEQFF.

The chain is built from TRBV6-5 and TRBJ1-1; D not resolved. The CDR3 is 15 amino acids. V dropped 0 bases and J dropped 6 bases, with 14 bases sitting between them. Germline CDR1 and CDR2: MNHEY and SVGAGI. The CDR3 DNA reads as TGTGCCAGCAGTTACTCGAACAAGCTTAGGTCTGAAGCTTTCTTT. It codes for CASSYSNKLRSEAFF.

The V and J genes are TRBV4-2 and TRBJ2-7; D could derive from TRBD1 or TRBD2 (5 bases each). Germline V gene data show CDR1 as LGHNA and CDR2 as YNFKEQ. CDR3 length: 15 residues. The germline V and J ends were trimmed by 2 bases and 2 bases, with 13 bases remaining between them. CDR3 loop: CASSQPMGVAYEQYF. The CDR3 nucleotides are TGTGCCAGCAGCCAACCCATGGGGGTAGCCTACGAGCAGTACTTC.

The chain recombines TRBV7-8 with TRBJ2-3, with D unresolved. This CDR3 is built from 13 residues. The V end lost 4 bases, the J end lost 4 bases, and 9 bases lay between the germline ends. From germline, CDR1 is SGHVS and CDR2 FQNEAQ. The CDR3 DNA sequence: TGTGCCAGCAGCTCGCCTAGGCCAGATACGCAGTATTTT. It is translated as CASSSPRPDTQYF. The full variable domain, rest sourced from reference TRBV7-8 and TRBJ2-3, is GAGVSQSPRYKVAKRGQDVALRCDPISGHVSLFWYQQALGQGPEFLTYFQNEAQLDKSGLPSDRFFAERPEGSVSTLKIQRTQQEDSAVYLCASSSPRPDTQYFGPGTRLTVL.

The CDR3 loop reads CAIGQGATNEKLFF. Written as DNA, the CDR3 is TGTGCCATCGGACAGGGGGCAACTAATGAAAAACTGTTTTTT. This chain connects TRBV10-3 to TRBJ1-4, with 10 bases identical to TRBD1. Germline V gene data show CDR1 as ENHRY and CDR2 as SYGVKD. Trimming cost V 8 bases and J 0 bases; bases outside gene matches: 0. The CDR3 has 14 amino acids.

The rearrangement uses TRBV14 and TRBJ2-7; 8 bases are shared with TRBD1. Germline CDR1 is SGHDN and CDR2 is FVKESK. The CDR3 runs 16 residues. Trimming took 2 bases from V and 0 from J; bases not matched to a gene: 6. The CDR3 coding sequence is TGTGCCAGCAGCCAACTCGGGACAGGTTCCTCCTACGAGCAGTACTTC. Translation gives CASSQLGTGSSYEQYF.

This clone was seen just once. The chain is built from TRBV4-1 and TRBJ2-3, with 10 bases identical to TRBD2. The CDR3 length is 16 residues. CDR1 MGHRA and CDR2 YSYEKL come from the germline V gene. Trimming at V came to 5 bases and at J to 3 bases, leaving 8 bases not matched to a gene. CDR3 in DNA: TGCGCCAGCAGCTCACAAGCGGGAGGGCCAACAGATACGCAGTATTTT. As protein: CASSSQAGGPTDTQYF.

The chain uses TRBV21-1 and TRBJ2-7. TRBV21-1 is a pseudogene locus. This CDR3 has 10 amino acids. CDR3 in DNA: TGTGCCAGCAGCAAAGCGCTCCTGTACTTC. This encodes CASSKALLYF.

This clone was counted only a few times. V gene TRBV10-3 combines with J gene TRBJ2-5; a weak D match, TRBD1 (5 bases). Trimming stripped 6 bases from V and 3 bases from J, with 8 bases between. CDR1 and CDR2 (germline): ENHRY, SYGVKD. The CDR3 spans 12 residues. As DNA, the CDR3 is TGTGCCATCAGCCACAGGAAAGAGACCCAGTACTTC. It encodes CAISHRKETQYF.

J is TRBJ2-1 and V is TRBV11-2, with 12 positions matching TRBD2. The CDR3 is 17 amino acids. Germline loops: CDR1 SGHAT, CDR2 FQNNGV. Losses at the gene ends were 5 bases for V and 9 bases for J; bases not matched to a gene: 14. CDR3 sequence: CASSLHPLAGGPCEQFF. CDR3 coding DNA: TGTGCCAGCAGCCTCCACCCCCTAGCGGGGGGGCCATGTGAGCAGTTCTTC. Drawing the rest from reference TRBV11-2 and TRBJ2-1, the complete variable domain is EAGVAQSPRYKIIEKRQSVAFWCNPISGHATLYWYQQILGQGPKLLIQFQNNGVVDDSQLPKDRFSAERLKGVDSTLKIQPAKLEDSAVYLCASSLHPLAGGPCEQFFGPGTRLTVL.

V is TRBV27 and J is TRBJ1-6; D is undetermined. This CDR3 is 13 amino acids long. V was pared by 3 bases and J by 14 bases, with 14 bases between. Germline CDR1 and CDR2: MNHEY and SMNVEV (reference sequence). Here the CDR3 DNA reads TGTGCCAGCAGTTTGGGTCTGCTCTCGGCCCTCCACTTT. Translated: CASSLGLLSALHF.

The V call is TRBV9, the J call TRBJ2-5; 10 bases fit TRBD2. The CDR3 contains 16 residues. J was trimmed by 5 bases and V by 0 bases; bases with no gene match: 7. Germline CDR1 SGDLS, CDR2 YYNGEE. CDR3 protein: CASSVGERGGLETQYF. CDR3 in DNA: TGTGCCAGCAGCGTAGGGGAGCGGGGGGGCCTTGAGACCCAGTACTTC. The whole variable domain, remainder taken from reference TRBV9 and TRBJ2-5, is DSGVTQTPKHLITATGQRVTLRCSPRSGDLSVYWYQQSLDQGLQFLIQYYNGEERAKGNILERFSAQQFPDLHSELNLSSLELGDSALYFCASSVGERGGLETQYFGPGTRLLVL.

The chain has TRBV7-9 and TRBJ2-2, with 12 bases that match TRBD1. This CDR3 is 17 amino acids long. Germline V CDR1 and CDR2: SEHNR, FQNEAQ (reference sequence). With 4 bases clipped from V and 3 bases from J, the junction kept 6 bases outside the gene matches. Here the CDR3 reads CASSYRDRGLDTGELFF. DNA for the CDR3: TGTGCCAGCAGCTACCGGGACAGGGGGCTTGACACCGGGGAGCTGTTTTTT.

This clone has just a few counts. This chain connects TRBV6-5 to TRBJ2-7; 11 bases match TRBD1. Germline values: CDR1 MNHEY, CDR2 SVGAGI. V shed 4 bases, J shed 0 bases, and the junction held 2 bases outside the gene matches. The CDR3 is 15 amino acids. CDR3 nucleotides: TGTGCCAGCAGTTTGGACAGGGGGCGCTCCTACGAGCAGTACTTC. Protein sequence: CASSLDRGRSYEQYF.

The genes are TRBV19 and TRBJ1-2; weak D call: TRBD1 (6 bases). Germline V gene lookup returns CDR1 LNHDA and CDR2 SQIVND (reference sequence). The CDR3 runs 15 residues. Trimming stripped 5 bases from V and 4 bases from J, with 17 bases between. In nucleotides, the CDR3 is TGTGCCAGTAGTCCTGGACAGCTATACGTCTATGGCTACACCTTC. Encoded protein: CASSPGQLYVYGYTF.

The chain combines TRBV7-9 with TRBJ2-7; 7 nucleotides agree with TRBD2. CDR3 size: 14 residues. In germline, CDR1 is SEHNR, CDR2 FQNEAQ (reference sequence). V lost 4 bases and J lost 3; bases outside the gene matches: 6. The CDR3 is CASSSPGLGYEQYF. CDR3 in DNA: TGTGCCAGCAGCTCCCCCGGACTAGGCTACGAGCAGTACTTC.

The chain couples TRBV27 to TRBJ2-7, with D unresolved. Trimming cost V 6 bases and J 5 bases, with 11 bases left between them. Germline V gene lookup returns CDR1 MNHEY and CDR2 SMNVEV (reference sequence). The CDR3 spans 12 residues. CDR3 protein: CASRSLDHEQYF. CDR3 sequence (DNA): TGTGCCAGCAGGAGTCTCGACCACGAGCAGTACTTC.

The rearrangement links TRBV29-1 to TRBJ1-2, with a weak D call TRBD1 (5 bases). CDR1 and CDR2 (germline): SQVTM, ANQGSEA. Trimming removed 3 bases from V and 4 bases from J, with 18 bases in between. This CDR3 region has 15 residues. In nucleotides, the CDR3 is TGCAGCGTTGACTTGGCAGGGCGGGGCGCCTATGGCTACACCTTC. Amino acid sequence: CSVDLAGRGAYGYTF.

V gene TRBV27 combines with J gene TRBJ1-5, with a weak D call TRBD1 (5 bases). Trimming removed 4 bases at V and 2 bases at J, with 6 bases between. CDR1 and CDR2 (germline): MNHEY, SMNVEV (reference sequence). This CDR3 has 13 amino acids. As DNA, the CDR3 is TGTGCCAGCAGTTCCAGGGGCAATCAGCCCCAGCATTTT. Translating gives CASSSRGNQPQHF.

This rearrangement joins TRBV7-9 to TRBJ2-3; 8 bases map to TRBD1. The CDR3 loop spans 13 amino acids. V shed 3 bases, J shed 4 bases, and the junction held 0 bases outside the gene matches. The germline V gene has CDR1 SEHNR and CDR2 FQNEAQ (reference sequence). CDR3 in DNA: TGTGCCAGCAGCTTGGACAGGGCAGATACGCAGTATTTT. It encodes CASSLDRADTQYF.